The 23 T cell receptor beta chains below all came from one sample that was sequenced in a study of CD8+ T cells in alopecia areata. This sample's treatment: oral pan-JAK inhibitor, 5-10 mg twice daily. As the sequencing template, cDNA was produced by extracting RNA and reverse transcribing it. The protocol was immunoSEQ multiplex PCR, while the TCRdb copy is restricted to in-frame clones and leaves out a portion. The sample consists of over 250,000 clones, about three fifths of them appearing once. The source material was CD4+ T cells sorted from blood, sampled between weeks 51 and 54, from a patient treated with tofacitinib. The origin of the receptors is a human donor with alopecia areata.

CDR3: CAISESGGEKLFF. For the CDR3, the DNA is TGTGCCATCAGTGAGTCTGGGGGAGAAAAACTGTTTTTT. This sequence joins TRBV10-3 and TRBJ1-4; weak D call: TRBD1 (5 bases). The CDR3 length is 13 residues. Germline V gene lookup returns CDR1 ENHRY and CDR2 SYGVKD. V was pared by 0 bases and J by 8 bases, with 7 bases between.

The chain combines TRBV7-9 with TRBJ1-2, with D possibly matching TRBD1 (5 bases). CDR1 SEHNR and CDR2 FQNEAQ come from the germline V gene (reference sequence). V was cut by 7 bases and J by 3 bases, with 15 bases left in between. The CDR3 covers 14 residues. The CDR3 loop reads CASIRGGGDYGYTF. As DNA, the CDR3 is TGTGCCAGCATAAGGGGTGGCGGAGACTATGGCTACACCTTC. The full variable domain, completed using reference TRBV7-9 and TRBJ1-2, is DTGVSQNPRHKITKRGQNVTFRCDPISEHNRLYWYRQTLGQGPEFLTYFQNEAQLEKSRLLSDRFSAERPKGSFSTLEIQRTEQGDSAMYLCASIRGGGDYGYTFGSGTRLTVV.

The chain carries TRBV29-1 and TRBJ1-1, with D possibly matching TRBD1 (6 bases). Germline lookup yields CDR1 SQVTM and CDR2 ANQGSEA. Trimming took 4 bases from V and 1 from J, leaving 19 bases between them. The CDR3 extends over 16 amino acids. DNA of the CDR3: TGCAGCGTTGGTTTCTGGGGGCGGGGGGCGAACACTGAAGCTTTCTTT. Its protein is CSVGFWGRGANTEAFF.

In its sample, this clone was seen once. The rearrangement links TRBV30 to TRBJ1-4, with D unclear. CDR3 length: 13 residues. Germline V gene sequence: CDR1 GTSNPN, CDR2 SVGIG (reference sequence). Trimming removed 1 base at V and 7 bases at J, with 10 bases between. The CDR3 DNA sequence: TGTGCCTGGAGTGAGCAAGTTGGTGAAAAACTGTTTTTT. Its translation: CAWSEQVGEKLFF.

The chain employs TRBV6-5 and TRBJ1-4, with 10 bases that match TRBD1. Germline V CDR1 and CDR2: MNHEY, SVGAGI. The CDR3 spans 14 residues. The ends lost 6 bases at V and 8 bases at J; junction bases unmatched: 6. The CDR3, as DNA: TGTGCCAGCAGGGCGACAGGGGGCCAGGAAAAACTGTTTTTT. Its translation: CASRATGGQEKLFF.

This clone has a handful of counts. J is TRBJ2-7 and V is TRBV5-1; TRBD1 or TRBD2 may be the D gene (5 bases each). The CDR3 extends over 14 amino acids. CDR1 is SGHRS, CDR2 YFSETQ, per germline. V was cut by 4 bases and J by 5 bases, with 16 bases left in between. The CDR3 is CASSRTGPLDEQYF. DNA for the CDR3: TGCGCCAGCAGCCGTACGGGACCTTTAGACGAGCAGTACTTC.

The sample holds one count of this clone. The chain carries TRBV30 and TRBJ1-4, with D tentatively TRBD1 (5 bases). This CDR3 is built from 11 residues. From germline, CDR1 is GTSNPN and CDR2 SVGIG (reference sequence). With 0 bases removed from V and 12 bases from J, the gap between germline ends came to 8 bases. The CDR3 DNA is TGTGCCTGGAGTGTACCGGGACAACTGTTTTTT. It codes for CAWSVPGQLFF. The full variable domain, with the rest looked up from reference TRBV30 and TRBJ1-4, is SQTIHQWPATLVQPVGSPLSLECTVEGTSNPNLYWYRQAAGRGLQLLFYSVGIGQISSEVPQNLSASRPQDRQFILSSKKLLLSDSGFYLCAWSVPGQLFFGSGTQLSVL.

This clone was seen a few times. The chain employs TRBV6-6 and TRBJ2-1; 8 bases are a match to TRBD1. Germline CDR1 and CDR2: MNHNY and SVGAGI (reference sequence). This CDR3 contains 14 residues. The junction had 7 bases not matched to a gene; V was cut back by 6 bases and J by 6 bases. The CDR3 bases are TGTGCCAGCAGCCGCGACAGGGGTGGCAATGAGCAGTTCTTC. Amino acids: CASSRDRGGNEQFF.

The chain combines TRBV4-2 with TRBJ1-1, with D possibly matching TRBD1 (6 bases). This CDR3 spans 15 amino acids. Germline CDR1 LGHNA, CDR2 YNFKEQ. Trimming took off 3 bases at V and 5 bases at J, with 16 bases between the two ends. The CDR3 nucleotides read TGTGCCAGCAGCCACGGGGGCACAGGGTTGACTGAAGCTTTCTTT. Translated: CASSHGGTGLTEAFF.

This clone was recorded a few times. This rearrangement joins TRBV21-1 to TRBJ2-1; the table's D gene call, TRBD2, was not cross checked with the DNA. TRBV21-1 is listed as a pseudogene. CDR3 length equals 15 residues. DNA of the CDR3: TGTGCCAGCAGCGAAGAGAGGAGCTCCTACAATGAGCAGTTCTTC. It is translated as CASSEERSSYNEQFF.

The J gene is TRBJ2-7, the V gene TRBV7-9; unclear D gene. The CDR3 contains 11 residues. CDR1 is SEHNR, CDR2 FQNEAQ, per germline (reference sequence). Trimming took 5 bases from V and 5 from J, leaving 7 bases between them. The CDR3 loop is CASSPLHEQYF. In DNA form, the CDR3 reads TGTGCCAGCAGCCCTCTCCACGAGCAGTACTTC.

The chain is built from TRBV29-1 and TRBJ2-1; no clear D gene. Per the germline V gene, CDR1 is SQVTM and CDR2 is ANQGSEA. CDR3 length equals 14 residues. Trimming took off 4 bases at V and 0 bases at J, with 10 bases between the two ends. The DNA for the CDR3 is TGCAGCGTTGTGGGTCCAAGCTCCTACAATGAGCAGTTCTTC. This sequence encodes CSVVGPSSYNEQFF.

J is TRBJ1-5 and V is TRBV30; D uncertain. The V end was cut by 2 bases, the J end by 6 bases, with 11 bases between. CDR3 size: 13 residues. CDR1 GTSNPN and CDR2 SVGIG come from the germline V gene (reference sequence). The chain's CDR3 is CAWSPGVGQPQHF. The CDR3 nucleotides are TGTGCCTGGAGTCCCGGAGTCGGTCAGCCCCAGCATTTT.

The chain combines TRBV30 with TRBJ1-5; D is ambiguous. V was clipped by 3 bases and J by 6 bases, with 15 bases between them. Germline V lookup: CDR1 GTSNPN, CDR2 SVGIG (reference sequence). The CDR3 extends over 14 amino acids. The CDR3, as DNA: TGTGCCTGGAGGGTAAATTCGGCTGCTCAGCCCCAGCATTTT. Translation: CAWRVNSAAQPQHF. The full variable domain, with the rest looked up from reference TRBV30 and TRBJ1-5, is SQTIHQWPATLVQPVGSPLSLECTVEGTSNPNLYWYRQAAGRGLQLLFYSVGIGQISSEVPQNLSASRPQDRQFILSSKKLLLSDSGFYLCAWRVNSAAQPQHFGDGTRLSIL.

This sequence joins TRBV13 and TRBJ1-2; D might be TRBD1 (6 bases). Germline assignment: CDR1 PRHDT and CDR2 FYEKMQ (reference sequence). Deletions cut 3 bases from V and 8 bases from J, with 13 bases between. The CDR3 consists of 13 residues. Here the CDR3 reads CASSFPRGLGYTF. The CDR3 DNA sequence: TGTGCCAGCAGCTTCCCTCGGGGGCTAGGCTACACCTTC.

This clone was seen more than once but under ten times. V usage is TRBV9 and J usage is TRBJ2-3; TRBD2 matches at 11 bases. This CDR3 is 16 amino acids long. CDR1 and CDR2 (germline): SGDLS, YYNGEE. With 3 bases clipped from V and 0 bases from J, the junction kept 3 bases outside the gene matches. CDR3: CASSATSGASTDTQYF. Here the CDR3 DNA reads TGTGCCAGCAGCGCGACTAGCGGGGCTAGCACAGATACGCAGTATTTT. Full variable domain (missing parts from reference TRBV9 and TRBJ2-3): DSGVTQTPKHLITATGQRVTLRCSPRSGDLSVYWYQQSLDQGLQFLIQYYNGEERAKGNILERFSAQQFPDLHSELNLSSLELGDSALYFCASSATSGASTDTQYFGPGTRLTVL.

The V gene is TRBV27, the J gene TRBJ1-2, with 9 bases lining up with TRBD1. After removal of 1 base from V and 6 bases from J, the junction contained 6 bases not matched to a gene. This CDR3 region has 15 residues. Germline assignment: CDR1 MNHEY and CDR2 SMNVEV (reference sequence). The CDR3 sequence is CASSLFGTGPHGYTF. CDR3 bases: TGTGCCAGCAGTTTATTTGGGACAGGGCCCCATGGCTACACCTTC.

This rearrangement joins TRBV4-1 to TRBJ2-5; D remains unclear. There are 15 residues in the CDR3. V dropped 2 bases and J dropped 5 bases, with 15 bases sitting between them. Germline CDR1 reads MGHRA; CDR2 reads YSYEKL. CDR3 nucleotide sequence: TGCGCCAGCAGCCAACCGACCCTATCCGGGGAGACCCAGTACTTC. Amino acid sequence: CASSQPTLSGETQYF.

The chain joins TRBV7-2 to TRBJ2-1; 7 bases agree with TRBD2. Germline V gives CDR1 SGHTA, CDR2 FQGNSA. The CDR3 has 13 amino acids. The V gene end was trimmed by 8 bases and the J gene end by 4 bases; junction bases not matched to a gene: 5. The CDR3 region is CASRQGGYNEQFF. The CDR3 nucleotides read TGTGCCAGCCGCCAGGGAGGGTACAATGAGCAGTTCTTC.

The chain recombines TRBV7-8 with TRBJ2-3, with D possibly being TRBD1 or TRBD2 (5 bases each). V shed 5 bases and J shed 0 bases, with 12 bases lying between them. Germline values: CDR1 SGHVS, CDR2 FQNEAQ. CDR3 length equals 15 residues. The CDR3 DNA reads TGTGCCAGCAGCCGCAGGGACGCCAGCACAGATACGCAGTATTTT. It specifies CASSRRDASTDTQYF.

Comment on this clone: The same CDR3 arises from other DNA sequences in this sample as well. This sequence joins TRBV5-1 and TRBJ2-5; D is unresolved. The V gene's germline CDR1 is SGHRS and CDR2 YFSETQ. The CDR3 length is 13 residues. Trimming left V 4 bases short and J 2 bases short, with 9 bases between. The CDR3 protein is CASSLFSQETQYF. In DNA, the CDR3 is TGCGCCAGCAGCCTTTTCAGTCAAGAGACCCAGTACTTC.

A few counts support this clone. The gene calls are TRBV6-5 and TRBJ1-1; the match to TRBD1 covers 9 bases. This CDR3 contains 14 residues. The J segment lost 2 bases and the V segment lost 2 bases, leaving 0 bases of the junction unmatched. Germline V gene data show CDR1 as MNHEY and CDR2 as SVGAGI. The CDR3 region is CASSYTGGNTEAFF. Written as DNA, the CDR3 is TGTGCCAGCAGTTACACAGGGGGCAACACTGAAGCTTTCTTT.

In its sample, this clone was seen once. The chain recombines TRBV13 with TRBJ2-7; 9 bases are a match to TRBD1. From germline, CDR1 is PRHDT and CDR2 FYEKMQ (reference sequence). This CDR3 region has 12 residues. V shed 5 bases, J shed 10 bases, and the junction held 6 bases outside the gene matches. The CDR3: CASSAGQGQQYF. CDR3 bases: TGTGCCAGCAGCGCGGGACAGGGCCAACAGTACTTC.